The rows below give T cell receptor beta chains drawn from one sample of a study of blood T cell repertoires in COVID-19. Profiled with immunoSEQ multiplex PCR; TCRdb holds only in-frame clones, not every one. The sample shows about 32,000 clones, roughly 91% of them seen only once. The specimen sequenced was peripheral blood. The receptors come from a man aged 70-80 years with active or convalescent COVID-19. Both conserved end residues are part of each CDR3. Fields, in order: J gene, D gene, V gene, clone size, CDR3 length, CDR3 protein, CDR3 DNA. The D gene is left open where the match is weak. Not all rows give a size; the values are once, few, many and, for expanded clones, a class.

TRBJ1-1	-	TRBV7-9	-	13	CASSFQAQTEAFF	TGTGCCAGCAGCTTCCAGGCCCAAACTGAAGCTTTCTTT
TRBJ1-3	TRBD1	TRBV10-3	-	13	CAIGDSPGNTIYF	TGTGCCATCGGGGACAGCCCTGGAAACACCATATATTTT
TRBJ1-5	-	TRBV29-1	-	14	CSVLDTGKEQPQHF	TGCAGCGTCCTGGACACAGGGAAAGAACAGCCCCAGCATTTT
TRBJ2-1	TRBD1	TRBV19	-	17	CASSIVVGTGRTGEQFF	TGTGCCAGTAGTATAGTAGTCGGGACAGGGAGGACCGGTGAGCAGTTCTTC
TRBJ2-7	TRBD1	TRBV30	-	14	CAWRGTGVTYEQYF	TGTGCCTGGCGGGGGACAGGGGTAACCTACGAGCAGTACTTC
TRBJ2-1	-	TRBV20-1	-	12	CSASGPQNEQFF	TGCAGTGCCAGTGGGCCCCAGAATGAGCAGTTCTTC
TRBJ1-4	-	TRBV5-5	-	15	CASSPRVGANEKLFF	TGTGCCAGCAGCCCCAGGGTAGGAGCTAATGAAAAACTGTTTTTT
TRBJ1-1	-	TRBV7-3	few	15	CASSLNPTVNTEAFF	TGTGCCAGCAGCTTAAACCCTACAGTGAACACTGAAGCTTTCTTT
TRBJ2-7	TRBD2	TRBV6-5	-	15	CASRTGTSGTYEQYF	TGTGCCAGCAGGACCGGGACTAGCGGAACCTACGAGCAGTACTTC
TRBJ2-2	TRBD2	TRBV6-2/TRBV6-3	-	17	CASSYGAGGPLAGELFF	TGTGCCAGCAGTTACGGCGCGGGGGGGCCGTTGGCCGGGGAGCTGTTTTTT
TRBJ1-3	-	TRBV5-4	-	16	CASSPGGPGTGNTIYF	TGTGCCAGCAGCCCTGGGGGCCCGGGAACTGGAAACACCATATATTTT
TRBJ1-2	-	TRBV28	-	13	CASSSYTGGGYTF	TGTGCCAGCAGTTCCTACACCGGAGGTGGCTACACCTTC
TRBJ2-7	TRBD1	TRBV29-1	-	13	CSAVITTGNEQYF	TGCAGCGCCGTTATAACGACAGGGAACGAGCAGTACTTC
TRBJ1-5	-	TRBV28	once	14	CASRQGKGNQPQHF	TGTGCCAGCAGGCAGGGGAAGGGCAATCAGCCCCAGCATTTT
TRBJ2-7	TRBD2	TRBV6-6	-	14	CASSGTSGAYEQYF	TGTGCCAGCAGTGGGACTAGCGGCGCCTACGAGCAGTACTTC
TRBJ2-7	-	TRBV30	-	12	CAWSLHSYEQYF	TGTGCCTGGAGTCTGCACAGTTACGAGCAGTACTTC
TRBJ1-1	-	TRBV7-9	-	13	CASSLQGSTEAFF	TGTGCCAGCAGCTTGCAGGGTTCCACTGAAGCTTTCTTT
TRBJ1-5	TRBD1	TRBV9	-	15	CASSRGQGSNQPQHF	TGTGCCAGCAGCAGGGGACAGGGCAGCAATCAGCCCCAGCATTTT
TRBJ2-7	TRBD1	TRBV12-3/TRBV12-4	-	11	CASSLGTGRYF	TGTGCCAGCAGTTTAGGGACAGGTCGCTACTTC
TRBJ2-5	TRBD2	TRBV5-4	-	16	CASRSGGAHLQETQYF	TGTGCCAGCAGGAGCGGGGGCGCTCATCTCCAAGAGACCCAGTACTTC
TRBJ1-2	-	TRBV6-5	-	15	CASSYSGQLGYGYTF	TGTGCCAGCAGTTACTCCGGACAGCTGGGATATGGCTACACCTTC
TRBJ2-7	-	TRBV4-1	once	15	CASSHSSRSSYEQYF	TGCGCCAGCAGCCACTCGAGCCGGAGCTCCTACGAGCAGTACTTC
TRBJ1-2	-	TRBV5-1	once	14	CASSLVRREGGYTF	TGCGCCAGCAGCTTGGTTCGGAGGGAGGGTGGCTACACCTTC
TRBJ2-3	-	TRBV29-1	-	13	CSVEEAATDTQYF	TGCAGCGTTGAAGAGGCGGCCACAGATACGCAGTATTTT
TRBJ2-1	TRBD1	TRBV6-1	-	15	CASSERDRVGNEQFF	TGTGCCAGCAGTGAGCGGGACAGGGTCGGCAATGAGCAGTTCTTC
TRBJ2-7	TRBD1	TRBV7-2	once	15	CASSIRDRGPYEQYF	TGTGCCAGCAGCATCCGGGACAGAGGACCCTACGAGCAGTACTTC
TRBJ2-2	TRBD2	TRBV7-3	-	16	CASSQRGGRIPGELFF	TGTGCCAGCAGCCAGCGGGGGGGCCGTATACCCGGGGAGCTGTTTTTT
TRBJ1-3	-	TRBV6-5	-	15	CASTPSGRTGNTIYF	TGTGCCAGCACCCCCTCAGGGAGGACTGGAAACACCATATATTTT
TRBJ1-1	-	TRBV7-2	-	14	CASSLEAPGRDYFF	TGTGCCAGCAGCTTAGAGGCTCCGGGAAGGGATTATTTCTTT
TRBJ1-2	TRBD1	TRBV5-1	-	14	CASSPDRGGYGYTF	TGCGCCAGCAGCCCGGACAGGGGTGGCTATGGCTACACCTTC
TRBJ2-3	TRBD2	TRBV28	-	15	CASSGASGSTDTQYF	TGTGCCAGCAGTGGCGCTAGCGGCAGCACAGATACGCAGTATTTT
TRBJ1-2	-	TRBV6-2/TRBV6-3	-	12	CASGRGVYGYTF	TGTGCCAGCGGCCGGGGCGTCTATGGCTACACCTTC
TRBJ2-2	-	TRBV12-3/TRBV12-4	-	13	CASSITGTGELFF	TGTGCCAGCAGTATAACAGGGACCGGGGAGCTGTTTTTT
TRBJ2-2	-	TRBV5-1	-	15	CASSFTGEGTGELFF	TGCGCCAGCAGCTTTACCGGGGAAGGCACCGGGGAGCTGTTTTTT
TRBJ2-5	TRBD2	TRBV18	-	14	CASSPPTSAKTQYF	TGTGCCAGCTCACCCCCGACTAGCGCGAAGACCCAGTACTTC
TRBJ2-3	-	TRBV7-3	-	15	CASSASRGGTDTQYF	TGTGCCAGCAGCGCCTCCCGAGGGGGTACAGATACGCAGTATTTT
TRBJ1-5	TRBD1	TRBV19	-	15	CASSTPRDRGQPQHF	TGTGCCAGTAGTACTCCCCGGGACAGGGGTCAGCCCCAGCATTTT
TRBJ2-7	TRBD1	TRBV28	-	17	CASSPASGQAGSYEQYF	TGTGCCAGCAGCCCAGCGTCAGGACAGGCCGGCTCCTACGAGCAGTACTTC
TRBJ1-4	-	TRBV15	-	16	CATSQEYGGTGEKLFF	TGTGCCACCAGCCAAGAGTATGGAGGGACGGGTGAAAAACTGTTTTTT
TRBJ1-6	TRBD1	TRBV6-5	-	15	CASSYVSQGVRVLHF	TGTGCCAGCAGTTACGTTTCACAGGGGGTAAGGGTCCTCCACTTT
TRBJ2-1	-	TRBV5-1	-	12	CASSLTGNEQFF	TGCGCCAGCAGCTTGACCGGCAATGAGCAGTTCTTC
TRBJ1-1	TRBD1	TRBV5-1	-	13	CASSATGGTEAFF	TGCGCCAGCAGCGCGACAGGGGGCACTGAAGCTTTCTTT
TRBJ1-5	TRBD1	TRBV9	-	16	CASSVGEGQGWQPQHF	TGTGCCAGCAGCGTAGGAGAGGGACAGGGATGGCAGCCCCAGCATTTT
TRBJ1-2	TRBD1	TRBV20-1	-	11	CSARTGAGYTF	TGCAGTGCGAGGACAGGGGCTGGCTACACCTTC
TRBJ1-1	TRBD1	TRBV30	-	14	CACASGTGNTEAFF	TGTGCCTGCGCTTCTGGGACAGGGAACACTGAAGCTTTCTTT
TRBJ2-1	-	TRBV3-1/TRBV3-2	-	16	CASSQDRGTVYNEQFF	TGTGCCAGCAGCCAAGATCGCGGGACAGTCTACAATGAGCAGTTCTTC
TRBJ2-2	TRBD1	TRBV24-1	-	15	CATDPTGGNTGELFF	TGTGCCACTGATCCGACAGGGGGGAACACCGGGGAGCTGTTTTTT
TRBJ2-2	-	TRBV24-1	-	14	CATSDWQGTGELFF	TGTGCCACCAGTGATTGGCAGGGAACCGGGGAGCTGTTTTTT